A selection of T cell receptor beta chains follows, all from one sample in a study of T cell repertoires in ileal Crohn's disease. Sequenced by immunoSEQ multiplex PCR; TCRdb stores in-frame clones only, minus some. The table has approximately 15,000 clones, roughly 78% seen once. Sequencing input: ileal tissue. These receptors were collected from an adult with Crohn's disease. The conserved cysteine and the conserved F or W are not part of the CDR3 here.

J,V,CDR3
TRBJ2-3,TRBV5-6,ASSFDRGRTDTQY
TRBJ1-2,TRBV14,ASSPGGTVVDGYT
TRBJ2-1,TRBV7-8,ASRPTRDRNEQF
TRBJ1-2,TRBV27,ASSTTGQGSGYGYT
TRBJ2-7,TRBV5-1,ASSQGQTSYEQY
TRBJ2-3,TRBV18,ASSPSATDTQY
TRBJ2-5,TRBV18,ASSPVTNGETQY
TRBJ2-5,TRBV11-3,ASSPPGGGATQY
TRBJ2-5,TRBV5-6,ASSYTGTGGETQY
TRBJ1-5,TRBV6-1,ASGRQGWQPQH
TRBJ1-3,TRBV2,ASRVGGTFSGNTIY
TRBJ2-3,TRBV7-9,ASRTPGRGDTQY
TRBJ1-2,TRBV6-5,ASSPTGTGVGGYT
TRBJ1-5,TRBV6-1,ASKMRGPGPQH
TRBJ2-5,TRBV2,ASSETPLAGGGRETQY
TRBJ2-1,TRBV19,ASSIAGLAAEQF
TRBJ1-1,TRBV5-1,ASSIGQGDEAF
TRBJ1-3,TRBV5-8,ASSLDRVSGNTIY
TRBJ1-1,TRBV18,ASSYTTTLGGAF
TRBJ2-3,TRBV6-6,ASSSIQGRSTDTQY
TRBJ2-1,TRBV7-3,ASSLGGRGYNEQF
TRBJ1-3,TRBV5-6,ASSYEGVLSGNTIY
TRBJ2-5,TRBV5-1,ASSLVAGGQETQY
TRBJ2-5,TRBV6-6,ASRIREYQETQY
TRBJ2-3,TRBV2,ASSMGLRTDTQY
TRBJ1-1,TRBV6-6,ASSSGGGRTEAF
TRBJ1-3,TRBV6-6,ATKRDIGNTIY
TRBJ1-5,TRBV9,ASSREVGNQPQH
TRBJ1-4,TRBV18,ASSPRGQGVEKLF
TRBJ1-6,TRBV6-4,ASSEGRRYSPLH
TRBJ2-7,TRBV11-2,ASSLGAGTYEQY
TRBJ2-1,TRBV13,ASSIWSRLHPYNEQF
TRBJ1-1,TRBV14,ASSQWQSGPRTEAF
TRBJ2-5,TRBV5-4,ASSFISIAGGQETQY
TRBJ2-1,TRBV2,ASTRGSSYNEQF
TRBJ1-1,TRBV18,ASSPPGTIPEAF
TRBJ1-6,TRBV27,ASSAGQRNSPLH
TRBJ1-1,TRBV19,ASSTGQGILRNTEAF
TRBJ1-4,TRBV5-4,ASSRGTRGEEKLF
TRBJ1-2,TRBV4-1,ASSRREEDYGYT
TRBJ1-1,TRBV14,ASSRGQNTEAF